This TCR beta chain stems from a study of shared clonotypes between healthy human individuals. CDR1 and CDR2 (germline): MNHEY, SMNVEV (reference sequence). V was pared by 2 bases and J by 3 bases, with 11 bases between. The CDR3 is 14 residues long. Original processing notes: Filtering differed because ImmunoSEQ produced junction-only sequences that carried no quality scores. Only in-frame clones appear in the TCRdb table, and some are missing; sequencing was by immunoSEQ multiplex PCR. Clonal size and the V and J genes are those of that table, whereas D and trimming came from the DNA. The sample records some 580,000 clones, approximately 97% being singletons.

This rearrangement joins TRBV27 to TRBJ2-7; TRBD2 might be the D (6 bases). The source is a woman aged 25 to 39 in good health. Specimen: naive CD4+ T cells sorted from blood. The subset here: CD45RA+ positively selected. The CDR3 here is CASSLGGGDYEQYF. CDR3 in DNA: TGTGCCAGCAGTTTAGGGGGAGGAGACTACGAGCAGTACTTC.